These 9 T cell receptor beta chains came from one sample sequenced in a study of T cell responses to AZD1222 COVID-19 vaccine. The table came from immunoSEQ multiplex PCR; TCRdb's copy has only in-frame clones and leaves some out. The table records around 130,000 clones, about 89% of them present only once. Sample: peripheral blood, taken on day 0 of AZD1222 vaccination. These receptor sequences come from an adult in good health.

Points on this clone: Relative to the germline gene, one junction end is altered; a read error may explain this. This rearrangement joins TRBV7-3 to TRBJ1-6; the D is unclear. The CDR3 totals 13 residues. CDR1 is SGHTA, CDR2 FQGTGA, per germline. DNA for the CDR3: TGTGCCAGCAGCCGTGCAGCTAATGCACCCCTCCACTTT. The encoded protein is CASSRAANAPLHF.

The J gene is TRBJ2-6, the V gene TRBV7-9; D not resolved. This CDR3 region has 13 residues. Looked up from germline, CDR1 is SEHNR and CDR2 is FQNEAQ (reference sequence). V shed 8 bases and J shed 1 base, with 6 bases lying between them. CDR3 sequence: CASEASGANVLTF. CDR3 coding DNA: TGTGCCAGCGAGGCTTCTGGGGCCAACGTCCTGACTTTC.

The V call is TRBV5-1, the J call TRBJ1-6, with TRBD1 as a possible D gene (5 bases). Germline V gene sequence: CDR1 SGHRS, CDR2 YFSETQ. This CDR3 has 16 residues. V dropped 4 bases and J dropped 8 bases, with 19 bases sitting between them. CDR3 DNA: TGCGCCAGCAGCCCGAACGGGGGAGGCGGGGATTCACCCCTCCACTTT. Translation: CASSPNGGGGDSPLHF.

V gene TRBV30 combines with J gene TRBJ2-2; D gene uncertain. This CDR3 spans 15 amino acids. Germline loops: CDR1 GTSNPN, CDR2 SVGIG (reference sequence). V was shortened by 3 bases and J by 1 base, with 12 bases between the two germline ends. CDR3 sequence: CAWSLPWGNTGELFF. CDR3 DNA sequence: TGTGCCTGGAGCCTCCCTTGGGGGAACACCGGGGAGCTGTTTTTT.

J is TRBJ1-1 and V is TRBV7-8; D uncertain. The CDR3 loop spans 13 amino acids. Germline CDR1 is SGHVS and CDR2 is FQNEAQ. The V gene lost 5 bases and the J gene lost 7 bases, with 14 bases spanning the gap. Written as DNA, the CDR3 is TGTGCCAGCAGCCCAAATGTTTGGGGTGAAGCTTTCTTT. Amino acid sequence: CASSPNVWGEAFF.

The chain has TRBV12-3 or TRBV12-4 and TRBJ1-1, with D hard to call. CDR3 length: 12 amino acids. Trimming left V 6 bases short and J 4 bases short, with 9 bases between. CDR3 nucleotides: TGTGCCAGCAGGGCGTATAGCACTGAAGCTTTCTTT. Its protein is CASRAYSTEAFF.

V is TRBV27 and J is TRBJ1-5; the match to TRBD1 covers 7 bases. The CDR3 has 15 residues. J lost 4 bases, V lost 5 bases, and 8 bases had no gene match. Germline-derived CDR1 and CDR2 are MNHEY and SMNVEV (reference sequence). The CDR3 sequence: CASSSTGARNQPQHF. In nucleotides, the CDR3 is TGTGCCAGCAGTAGTACAGGGGCGAGGAATCAGCCCCAGCATTTT.

This chain joins TRBV7-2 and TRBJ2-1; D not resolved. Trimming left V 1 base short and J 5 bases short, with 9 bases between. CDR1 and CDR2 from the germline V gene are SGHTA and FQGNSA. The CDR3 loop spans 14 amino acids. Written as DNA, the CDR3 is TGTGCCAGCAGCTTAGTCGCTGGCAACAATGAGCAGTTCTTC. Protein sequence: CASSLVAGNNEQFF. Together with reference TRBV7-2 and TRBJ2-1, the CDR3 gives the full variable domain: GAGVSQSPSNKVTEKGKDVELRCDPISGHTALYWYRQSLGQGLEFLIYFQGNSAPDKSGLPSDRFSAERTGGSVSTLTIQRTQQEDSAVYLCASSLVAGNNEQFFGPGTRLTVL.

The chain has TRBV28 and TRBJ1-6, with unresolved D. The CDR3 is 15 residues long. V dropped 8 bases and J dropped 4 bases, with 15 bases sitting between them. The germline CDR1 and CDR2 sequences are MDHEN and SYDVKM. DNA for the CDR3: TGTGCCAGCTCCCCCGGCACAGAATATAATTCACCCCTCCACTTT. It encodes CASSPGTEYNSPLHF. The full variable domain, in which reference TRBV28 and TRBJ1-6 provide the parts outside the CDR3, is DVKVTQSSRYLVKRTGEKVFLECVQDMDHENMFWYRQDPGLGLRLIYFSYDVKMKEKGDIPEGYSVSREKKERFSLILESASTNQTSMYLCASSPGTEYNSPLHFGNGTRLTVT.